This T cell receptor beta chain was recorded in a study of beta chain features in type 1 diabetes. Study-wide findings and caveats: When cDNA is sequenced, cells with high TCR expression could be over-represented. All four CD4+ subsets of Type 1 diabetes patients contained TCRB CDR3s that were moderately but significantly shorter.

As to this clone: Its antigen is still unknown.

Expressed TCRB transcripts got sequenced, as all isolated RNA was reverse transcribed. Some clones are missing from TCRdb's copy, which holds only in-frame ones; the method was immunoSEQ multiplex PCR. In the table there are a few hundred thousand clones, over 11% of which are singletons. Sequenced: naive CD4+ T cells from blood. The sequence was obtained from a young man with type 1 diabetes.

The CDR3 bases are TGTGCCAGCAGTCTGGGCAGGGCGAACACCGGGGAGCTGTTTTTT. It yields the protein CASSLGRANTGELFF. The rearrangement joins TRBV7-9 to TRBJ2-2; D perhaps matches TRBD1 (5 bases). Trimming took off 6 bases at V and 0 bases at J, with 11 bases between the two ends. The CDR3 is 15 residues long. The germline V gene encodes CDR1 SEHNR and CDR2 FQNEAQ (reference sequence). The full variable domain, completed using reference TRBV7-9 and TRBJ2-2, is DTGVSQNPRHKITKRGQNVTFRCDPISEHNRLYWYRQTLGQGPEFLTYFQNEAQLEKSRLLSDRFSAERPKGSFSTLEIQRTEQGDSAMYLCASSLGRANTGELFFGEGSRLTVL.